These 4 T cell receptor beta chains were all obtained from the same sample, sequenced in a study of T cells after yellow fever vaccination. MiXCR was run by TCRdb on the 5' RACE reads, yielding one entry per CDR3 protein. The table lists about 220,000 distinct CDR3 sequences, under 3.5% of them singletons. The starting material was CD4+ T cells sorted from PBMCs, obtained 10 days after the yellow fever booster vaccination. The receptors were sampled from a man between 18 and 29 years old who received the YFV17D yellow fever vaccine.

The J gene is TRBJ2-7, the V gene TRBV28; either TRBD1 or TRBD2 may fit D (5 bases each). V dropped 6 bases and J dropped 0 bases, with 15 bases sitting between them. CDR3 length: 15 amino acids. Germline loops: CDR1 MDHEN, CDR2 SYDVKM. The CDR3, as DNA: TGTGCCAGCAGCTCCGGGACGGTGAGCTCCTACGAGCAGTACGTC. Protein product: CASSSGTVSSYEQYV.

Only a few counts were recorded for this clonotype. The chain has TRBV6-2 or TRBV6-3 and TRBJ2-5, with 8 bases lining up with TRBD1. The CDR3 runs 16 residues. The V gene's germline CDR1 is MNHEY and CDR2 SVGEGT. J lost 4 bases, V lost 5 bases, and 12 bases had no gene match. The chain's CDR3 is CASSPRDRSVVETQYF. As DNA, the CDR3 is TGTGCCAGCAGTCCCCGGGACAGGTCAGTCGTAGAGACCCAGTACTTC.

The chain links TRBV5-1 to TRBJ1-3; no definite D call. Germline V gives CDR1 SGHRS, CDR2 YFSETQ. The CDR3 is 15 residues long. V was pared by 0 bases and J by 4 bases, with 11 bases between. CDR3 loop: CASSLDPQGGNTIYF. CDR3 in DNA: TGCGCCAGCAGCTTGGACCCTCAAGGGGGAAACACCATATATTTT. Drawing the rest from reference TRBV5-1 and TRBJ1-3, the complete variable domain is KAGVTQTPRYLIKTRGQQVTLSCSPISGHRSVSWYQQTPGQGLQFLFEYFSETQRNKGNFPGRFSGRQFSNSRSEMNVSTLELGDSALYLCASSLDPQGGNTIYFGEGSWLTVV.

V usage is TRBV3-1 and J usage is TRBJ2-7; D perhaps matches TRBD2 (5 bases). The germline V and J ends were trimmed by 5 bases and 5 bases, with 10 bases remaining between them. CDR1 is LGHDT, CDR2 YNNKEL, per germline (reference sequence). The CDR3 runs 12 residues. As DNA, the CDR3 is TGTGCCAGCAGCGTAACTAGTAACGAGCAGTACTTC. It yields the protein CASSVTSNEQYF.